The 29 T cell receptor beta chains below were found in one sample sequenced in a study of blood T cells in healthy people across ages. A sample-barcoded 5' primer and a J-beta primer mix were used in a second PCR of roughly 6 to 11 cycles. TCRdb ran MiXCR on the 5' RACE reads and lists one entry per CDR3 protein. The sample lists around 710,000 distinct CDR3 sequences; roughly 45% were seen once. Sequences were obtained from blood. The receptor set was obtained from a woman aged 60 to 75 in good health.

The chain is built from TRBV6-2 or TRBV6-3 and TRBJ2-1, with 8 bases aligning to TRBD1. The junction had 10 bases not matched to a gene; V was cut back by 5 bases and J by 13 bases. Germline V CDR1 and CDR2: MNHEY, SVGEGT. The CDR3 contains 13 residues. The CDR3, as DNA: TGTGCCAGCAGTAACCCGGGACAGGAGACCCAGTTCTTC. It translates to CASSNPGQETQFF.

With regard to this clonotype: This sequence may be a read error, since a much larger clone differs from it by one base. This sequence joins TRBV29-1 and TRBJ2-7, with D uncertain. Germline V gives CDR1 SQVTM, CDR2 ANQGSEA. The CDR3 loop spans 12 amino acids. CDR3 amino acids: CSAEEDGYEQYF. For the CDR3, the DNA is TGCAGCGCTGAAGAGGACGGATACGAGCAGTACTTC.

In this sample, this clonotype turned up a few times. This chain connects TRBV7-6 to TRBJ2-2; TRBD2 might be the D (5 bases). CDR1 is SGHVS and CDR2 is FNYEAQ in the germline V gene. Trimming removed 5 bases from V and 6 bases from J, with 7 bases in between. The CDR3 has 12 amino acids. CDR3 in amino acids: CASSRSAGELFF. CDR3 bases: TGTGCCAGCAGCCGTAGCGCCGGGGAGCTGTTTTTT. Using reference TRBV7-6 and TRBJ2-2 for the parts outside the CDR3, the full variable domain is GAGVSQSPRYKVTKRGQDVALRCDPISGHVSLYWYRQALGQGPEFLTYFNYEAQQDKSGLPNDRFSAERPEGSISTLTIQRTEQRDSAMYRCASSRSAGELFFGEGSRLTVL.

This clonotype appeared a few times. The gene calls are TRBV10-3 and TRBJ2-7; no clear D gene. This CDR3 spans 15 amino acids. Germline lookup yields CDR1 ENHRY and CDR2 SYGVKD. The V end was cut by 3 bases, the J end by 0 bases, with 12 bases between. CDR3 DNA: TGTGCCATCAGTGAAGGATCAGGCTACTCCTACGAGCAGTACTTC. Protein product: CAISEGSGYSYEQYF.

The chain employs TRBV6-1 and TRBJ2-3, with 7 bases identical to TRBD2. The trim removed 7 bases at V and 0 bases at J, leaving 4 bases unmatched. CDR3 length: 14 amino acids. Looked up from germline, CDR1 is MNHNS and CDR2 is SASEGT. The CDR3 sequence: CASTPAGSTDTQYF. The CDR3 coding sequence is TGTGCCAGCACTCCAGCGGGGAGCACAGATACGCAGTATTTT.

J is TRBJ1-1 and V is TRBV11-2; D might be TRBD1 (6 bases). In germline, CDR1 is SGHAT, CDR2 FQNNGV. Trimming took off 5 bases at V and 11 bases at J, with 18 bases between the two ends. CDR3 length equals 13 residues. CDR3 sequence (DNA): TGTGCCAGCAGCCCACAGGGACTAGGTCTTGCTTTCTTT. This sequence encodes CASSPQGLGLAFF.

There are a few counts of this clonotype. The V call is TRBV6-1, the J call TRBJ1-5; unclear D gene. The length of the CDR3 is 14 residues. The germline V gene encodes CDR1 MNHNS and CDR2 SASEGT. Trimming cost V 3 bases and J 7 bases, with 13 bases left between them. CDR3 protein: CASSDLNRGQPQHF. The CDR3 DNA sequence: TGTGCCAGCAGTGATTTAAACAGAGGCCAGCCCCAGCATTTT.

This clonotype was seen many times. The chain uses TRBV27 and TRBJ1-2, with a tentative D call TRBD1 (5 bases). Trimming removed 3 bases from V and 6 bases from J, with 11 bases in between. The CDR3 sequence is 13 residues long. The V gene's germline CDR1 is MNHEY and CDR2 SMNVEV (reference sequence). The CDR3 region is CASSFEGSDGYTF. CDR3 sequence (DNA): TGTGCCAGCAGTTTCGAGGGGAGCGATGGCTACACCTTC.

This clonotype was seen only a few times. This chain links TRBV9 with TRBJ1-5, with 9 positions matching TRBD1. From germline, CDR1 is SGDLS and CDR2 YYNGEE. V lost 3 bases and J lost 0; bases outside the gene matches: 1. The CDR3 totals 15 residues. The CDR3 coding sequence is TGTGCCAGCAGCGCGACAGGGGGTAGCAATCAGCCCCAGCATTTT. It codes for CASSATGGSNQPQHF.

The genes are TRBV29-1 and TRBJ1-5; TRBD1 matches 8 bases. The CDR3 contains 13 residues. CDR1 is SQVTM and CDR2 is ANQGSEA in the germline V gene. The junction had 4 bases not matched to a gene; V was cut back by 6 bases and J by 3 bases. The CDR3 region is CSVETGANQPQHF. CDR3 nucleotide sequence: TGCAGCGTCGAGACAGGGGCCAATCAGCCCCAGCATTTT. Using reference TRBV29-1 and TRBJ1-5 for the parts outside the CDR3, the full variable domain is SAVISQKPSRDICQRGTSLTIQCQVDSQVTMMFWYRQQPGQSLTLIATANQGSEATYESGFVIDKFPISRPNLTFSTLTVSNMSPEDSSIYLCSVETGANQPQHFGDGTRLSIL.

The chain joins TRBV18 to TRBJ1-1; 11 bases match TRBD1. Germline CDR1 KGHSH, CDR2 LQKENI. V dropped 2 bases and J dropped 6; count of bases not matched to a gene: 2. This CDR3 has 14 residues. CDR3 loop: CASSPGTGGAEAFF. Here the CDR3 DNA reads TGTGCCAGCTCACCAGGGACAGGGGGAGCTGAAGCTTTCTTT.

About this clonotype itself: A read error may be the cause here, since a much bigger clone is one base away. The chain recombines TRBV9 with TRBJ2-1; TRBD1 matches at 7 bases. CDR3 length: 16 residues. Germline CDR1 SGDLS, CDR2 YYNGEE. J gave up 9 bases and V 0 bases, and 12 bases lay outside the gene matches. This CDR3 is CASSVGSGQPMREQFF. CDR3 DNA sequence: TGTGCCAGCAGCGTAGGGTCGGGACAGCCCATGCGTGAGCAGTTCTTC.

Here the CDR3 DNA reads TGCGCCAGCAGCGCCAGACAGGGATTCCAAGAGACCCAGTACTTC. Protein sequence: CASSARQGFQETQYF. The chain couples TRBV5-1 to TRBJ2-5, with 7 bases matching TRBD1. The CDR3 is 15 amino acids. Germline trimming cut 4 bases from V and 1 base from J; bases unmatched to any gene: 7. The germline V gene encodes CDR1 SGHRS and CDR2 YFSETQ.

The gene calls are TRBV20-1 and TRBJ1-2, with a weak D call TRBD1 (6 bases). The CDR3 is 16 residues long. CDR1 and CDR2 (germline): DFQATT, SNEGSKA (reference sequence). The V end lost 0 bases, the J end lost 2 bases, and 16 bases lay between the germline ends. The CDR3 region is CSARDQRQGPNYGYTF. CDR3 DNA: TGCAGTGCTAGAGATCAAAGGCAGGGGCCAAACTATGGCTACACCTTC.

This chain links TRBV27 with TRBJ2-1; D ambiguous. The CDR3 is made up of 13 amino acids. Germline CDR1 and CDR2: MNHEY and SMNVEV (reference sequence). V was shortened by 3 bases and J by 13 bases, with 16 bases between the two germline ends. The CDR3 nucleotides are TGTGCCAGCAGTTTTTATGCGCAAGAGACCCAGTTCTTC. This codes for CASSFYAQETQFF.

This clonotype was recorded many times. CDR3 region: CASNPGALGRGYEQYF. CDR3 DNA sequence: TGTGCCAGCAACCCAGGGGCCCTCGGTAGGGGCTACGAGCAGTACTTC. The chain employs TRBV12-3 or TRBV12-4 and TRBJ2-7, with D perhaps TRBD1 (6 bases). Trimming took off 7 bases at V and 3 bases at J, with 22 bases between the two ends. CDR3 length: 16 residues.

This chain links TRBV7-9 with TRBJ1-6; D may be TRBD1 (6 bases). The V and J ends lost 6 bases and 1 base respectively, with 16 bases between them. CDR3 length equals 17 residues. Germline assignment: CDR1 SEHNR and CDR2 FQNEAQ (reference sequence). CDR3 sequence reads: CASSKQGSRSYNSPLHF. The DNA for the CDR3 is TGTGCCAGCAGTAAACAGGGCTCAAGATCCTATAATTCACCCCTCCACTTT. The entire variable domain, with the rest obtained from reference TRBV7-9 and TRBJ1-6, is as follows: DTGVSQNPRHKITKRGQNVTFRCDPISEHNRLYWYRQTLGQGPEFLTYFQNEAQLEKSRLLSDRFSAERPKGSFSTLEIQRTEQGDSAMYLCASSKQGSRSYNSPLHFGNGTRLTVT.

The chain recombines TRBV7-2 with TRBJ1-2; D might be TRBD1 (5 bases). Germline V gene lookup returns CDR1 SGHTA and CDR2 FQGNSA. CDR3 length equals 11 residues. V lost 7 bases, J lost 7 bases, and 10 bases lay in between. The CDR3 DNA sequence: TGTGCCAGCACCGTGGGGGGTGGCTACACCTTC. Its protein product is CASTVGGGYTF.

V usage is TRBV29-1 and J usage is TRBJ2-7; D is tentatively TRBD1 or TRBD2 (5 bases each). CDR3 length: 13 residues. V lost 3 bases and J 3 bases, leaving 12 bases between the germline ends. Germline V CDR1 and CDR2: SQVTM, ANQGSEA. CDR3: CSVEGDRSYEQYF. The CDR3 DNA sequence: TGCAGCGTTGAGGGGGATCGAAGCTACGAGCAGTACTTC.

The rearrangement joins TRBV7-3 to TRBJ2-5; D possibly uses TRBD1 or TRBD2 (5 bases each). This CDR3 spans 16 amino acids. V lost 1 base to trimming and J lost 1 base, with 13 bases between them. Germline CDR1 SGHTA, CDR2 FQGTGA. The CDR3: CASSLKIGDPQETQYF. CDR3 coding DNA: TGTGCCAGCAGCTTAAAGATAGGGGACCCCCAAGAGACCCAGTACTTC.

V is TRBV5-1 and J is TRBJ1-4; D remains ambiguous. Germline V gene lookup returns CDR1 SGHRS and CDR2 YFSETQ. Trimming removed 4 bases from V and 0 bases from J, with 13 bases in between. The CDR3 is 16 residues long. CDR3 amino acids: CASSHNTGATNEKLFF. The CDR3 DNA is TGCGCCAGCAGCCACAACACCGGAGCAACTAATGAAAAACTGTTTTTT.

The chain combines TRBV20-1 with TRBJ2-7; 10 bases are a match to TRBD1. The CDR3 sequence is 15 residues long. The V segment lost 2 bases and the J segment 4 bases; nucleotides outside the gene matches: 8. Germline CDR1 is DFQATT and CDR2 is SNEGSKA (reference sequence). The CDR3: CSARSTGTGAYEQYF. The CDR3 bases are TGCAGTGCTAGATCAACCGGGACAGGGGCATACGAGCAGTACTTC.

The rearrangement links TRBV27 to TRBJ2-1; 10 positions agree with TRBD1. The CDR3 contains 15 residues. Germline lookup yields CDR1 MNHEY and CDR2 SMNVEV (reference sequence). After removal of 4 bases from V and 6 bases from J, the junction contained 6 bases not matched to a gene. The CDR3 here is CASSSLGQGINEQFF. The CDR3 nucleotides are TGTGCCAGCAGTTCGTTGGGACAGGGGATCAATGAGCAGTTCTTC.

This clonotype was recorded at least ten times. This sequence joins TRBV7-2 and TRBJ1-2; 9 nucleotides line up with TRBD1. Germline V CDR1 and CDR2: SGHTA, FQGNSA. V dropped 1 base and J dropped 3; count of bases not matched to a gene: 6. This CDR3 contains 16 residues. Written as DNA, the CDR3 is TGTGCCAGCAGCTTAGGCCCGGGACAGGGAGACTATGGCTACACCTTC. It codes for CASSLGPGQGDYGYTF.

As to this clonotype: Possible read error: a much larger clone is one base away. This sequence joins TRBV29-1 and TRBJ2-2, with D maybe TRBD1 (6 bases). Trimming took off 6 bases at V and 1 base at J, with 12 bases between the two ends. Germline V gene data show CDR1 as SQVTM and CDR2 as ANQGSEA. The CDR3 covers 14 residues. CDR3 protein: CSVQETGNTGELFF. The CDR3 DNA sequence: TGCAGCGTCCAGGAGACAGGGAACACCGGGGAGCTGTTTTTT.

The V and J genes are TRBV27 and TRBJ2-7; possible D gene TRBD2, 6 bases. CDR3 size: 15 residues. V gave up 7 bases and J gave up 0 bases, with 16 bases separating them. In germline, CDR1 is MNHEY, CDR2 SMNVEV (reference sequence). Written as DNA, the CDR3 is TGTGCCAGCAATAGCCATAGCGGTAGCTCCTACGAGCAGTACTTC. This translates into CASNSHSGSSYEQYF.

The chain recombines TRBV20-1 with TRBJ2-3; a weak D match, TRBD1 (6 bases). V was shortened by 1 base and J by 1 base, with 12 bases between the two germline ends. Germline values: CDR1 DFQATT, CDR2 SNEGSKA (reference sequence). The CDR3 is 15 amino acids. CDR3 sequence: CSARARGLGTDTQYF. The CDR3 nucleotides read TGCAGTGCTAGAGCGAGGGGGTTGGGCACAGATACGCAGTATTTT.

This clonotype was picked up a small number of times. The V and J genes are TRBV6-4 and TRBJ2-1; no definite D call. This CDR3 is 14 amino acids long. Trimming removed 0 bases at V and 8 bases at J, with 11 bases between. Germline V gene sequence: CDR1 MRHNA, CDR2 SNTAGT. The CDR3 protein is CASSDSREVDEQFF. The CDR3 DNA reads as TGTGCCAGCAGTGACTCGAGAGAGGTGGATGAGCAGTTCTTC.

The genes are TRBV25-1 and TRBJ2-7; 8 bases line up with TRBD2. The DNA end is a closer match to TRBJ2-5, so the J assignment may be wrong. CDR3 size: 15 residues. Germline assignment: CDR1 MGHDK and CDR2 SYGVNS. As DNA, the CDR3 is TGTGCCAGCAGTGAACCACGGGAGGGGGGAGAGACCCAGTACTTC. Its protein is CASSEPREGGETQYF.